The 30 T cell receptor beta chains below come from one sample, sequenced in a study of T cell repertoires in cytomegalovirus infection. Antigen specificity for these receptors is unknown. TCRdb ran MiXCR on the reads and lists one entry per CDR3 protein. The sample has some 480,000 distinct CDR3 sequences; around 35% are singletons. Sequenced here: cultured PBMCs, sampled from culture after CMV antigen stimulation. The receptors stem from a human donor in good health (CMV status not recorded). Some clones in this sample may be carry-over from other donors' samples.

CDR3: CASSPMWEAFYNEQFF. The DNA for the CDR3 is TGCGCCAGCAGCCCCATGTGGGAGGCGTTTTACAATGAGCAGTTCTTC. The chain employs TRBV4-1 and TRBJ2-1; a possible D gene is TRBD2 (6 bases). This CDR3 region has 16 residues. V gave up 4 bases and J gave up 4 bases, with 17 bases separating them. Germline CDR1 and CDR2: MGHRA and YSYEKL.

There are a few counts of this clonotype. The chain couples TRBV6-1 to TRBJ2-7; D may correspond to TRBD1 or TRBD2 (5 bases each). This CDR3 spans 15 amino acids. V shed 5 bases and J shed 2 bases, with 16 bases lying between them. From germline, CDR1 is MNHNS and CDR2 SASEGT. The CDR3 DNA sequence: TGTGCCAGCAGTACCGGGACCCTGGGGCCCTACGAGCAGTACTTC. This sequence encodes CASSTGTLGPYEQYF.

The chain combines TRBV7-6 with TRBJ2-2; a possible D gene is TRBD1 (5 bases). The V gene lost 3 bases and the J gene lost 7 bases, with 12 bases spanning the gap. Germline V gene sequence: CDR1 SGHVS, CDR2 FNYEAQ. The CDR3 is 14 amino acids. CDR3 loop: CASSFQGTGGELFF. CDR3 sequence (DNA): TGTGCCAGCAGCTTCCAAGGAACAGGCGGGGAGCTGTTTTTT.

This clonotype was seen a handful of times. This sequence joins TRBV19 and TRBJ2-1; 10 nucleotides agree with TRBD2. CDR1 is LNHDA, CDR2 SQIVND, per germline (reference sequence). This CDR3 is built from 14 residues. Unmatched junction bases numbered 9, after V lost 6 bases and J lost 10 bases. As DNA, the CDR3 is TGTGCCAGTAGGGGGAGCGGGAGGGCCATAGAGCAGTTCTTC. As protein: CASRGSGRAIEQFF. Drawing the rest from reference TRBV19 and TRBJ2-1, the complete variable domain is DGGITQSPKYLFRKEGQNVTLSCEQNLNHDAMYWYRQDPGQGLRLIYYSQIVNDFQKGDIAEGYSVSREKKESFPLTVTSAQKNPTAFYLCASRGSGRAIEQFFGPGTRLTVL.

The chain uses TRBV7-2 and TRBJ2-1; 7 positions match TRBD2. Germline-derived CDR1 and CDR2 are SGHTA and FQGNSA. CDR3 length equals 14 residues. The trim removed 0 bases at V and 9 bases at J, leaving 5 bases unmatched. The CDR3 DNA sequence: TGTGCCAGCAGCTTAGCGGGAGGGCGTGGTGAGCAGTTCTTC. It codes for CASSLAGGRGEQFF.

This clonotype was observed a handful of times. This sequence joins TRBV4-2 and TRBJ1-4; the D is unclear. This CDR3 is 15 amino acids long. The V and J ends lost 0 bases and 4 bases respectively, with 9 bases between them. Germline V lookup: CDR1 LGHNA, CDR2 YNFKEQ. The CDR3 region has the DNA TGTGCCAGCAGCCAAGATCGGGCCCTTAATGAAAAACTGTTTTTT. Translated, it gives CASSQDRALNEKLFF.

The chain joins TRBV11-3 to TRBJ2-3, with 10 bases matching TRBD1. CDR1 SGHNT and CDR2 YENEEA come from the germline V gene. The CDR3 loop spans 16 amino acids. The J segment lost 3 bases and the V segment lost 3 bases, leaving 6 bases of the junction unmatched. The CDR3 sequence is CASSFDRGLRTDTQYF. Written as DNA, the CDR3 is TGTGCCAGCAGCTTCGACAGGGGGCTGAGGACAGATACGCAGTATTTT.

A few counts support this clonotype. This chain uses TRBV11-2 with TRBJ2-7; the match to TRBD1 covers 7 bases. V dropped 4 bases and J dropped 0; count of bases not matched to a gene: 6. CDR1 and CDR2 (germline): SGHAT, FQNNGV. The CDR3 runs to 15 residues. The CDR3 protein is CASSYAGGSSYEQYF. The CDR3 DNA sequence: TGTGCCAGCAGCTATGCAGGGGGAAGCTCCTACGAGCAGTACTTC.

This clonotype was observed a few times. The chain links TRBV3-1 to TRBJ2-5, with 7 bases matching TRBD2. The CDR3 covers 14 residues. V lost 4 bases and J lost 1; bases outside the gene matches: 3. Germline assignment: CDR1 LGHDT and CDR2 YNNKEL (reference sequence). The CDR3 DNA reads TGTGCCAGCAGCCTATGGACTAGCCAAGAGACCCAGTACTTC. It encodes CASSLWTSQETQYF.

Only a few counts were recorded for this clonotype. V is TRBV7-3 and J is TRBJ2-1, with a possible D match to TRBD1 (6 bases). V lost 2 bases, J lost 7 bases, and 21 bases lay in between. This CDR3 contains 17 residues. Germline values: CDR1 SGHTA, CDR2 FQGTGA. The CDR3 loop is CASSLWGPGSAGNEQFF. The CDR3 coding sequence is TGTGCCAGCAGCTTATGGGGGCCGGGTAGCGCAGGAAATGAGCAGTTCTTC. Supplemented by reference TRBV7-3 and TRBJ2-1, the full variable domain reads GAGVSQTPSNKVTEKGKYVELRCDPISGHTALYWYRQSLGQGPEFLIYFQGTGAADDSGLPNDRFFAVRPEGSVSTLKIQRTERGDSAVYLCASSLWGPGSAGNEQFFGPGTRLTVL.

The chain joins TRBV2 to TRBJ2-1; the D is unclear. This CDR3 spans 15 amino acids. The germline gives CDR1 SNHLY, CDR2 FYNNEI. V lost 3 bases, J lost 0 bases, and 9 bases lay in between. The CDR3 here is CASSENTLSYNEQFF. The CDR3 bases are TGTGCCAGCAGTGAGAACACCCTCTCCTACAATGAGCAGTTCTTC.

The CDR3 is CASSLRSGSGEQYF. The CDR3, as DNA: TGTGCCAGCAGTCTCCGGAGCGGGAGCGGGGAGCAGTACTTC. The chain couples TRBV7-2 to TRBJ2-7; 8 nucleotides line up with TRBD2. Germline assignment: CDR1 SGHTA and CDR2 FQGNSA. The CDR3 is made up of 14 amino acids. Trimming cost V 6 bases and J 7 bases; bases outside gene matches: 11.

In its sample, this clonotype was seen a few times. The chain carries TRBV12-3 or TRBV12-4 and TRBJ1-2; tentatively, D is TRBD1 (5 bases). The length of the CDR3 is 14 residues. V lost 3 bases, J lost 6 bases, and 14 bases lay in between. DNA for the CDR3: TGTGCCAGCAGTTTGTCGGGGCGCCGAGATGGCTACACCTTC. Translation: CASSLSGRRDGYTF.

This chain uses TRBV5-4 with TRBJ1-6; D possibly corresponds to TRBD1 (6 bases). The CDR3 sequence is 15 residues long. The V gene's germline CDR1 is SGHNT and CDR2 YYREEE (reference sequence). V was pared by 5 bases and J by 13 bases, with 22 bases between. The CDR3 loop is CASRPDRDTVLPLHF. DNA of the CDR3: TGTGCCAGCAGACCCGACCGGGACACCGTTCTCCCCCTCCACTTT.

The chain is built from TRBV6-2 or TRBV6-3 and TRBJ2-1, with 10 bases lining up with TRBD2. V trimming: 2 bases; J trimming: 6 bases; junction bases outside the gene matches: 7. The CDR3 consists of 16 residues. Germline CDR1 reads MNHEY; CDR2 reads SVGEGT. In DNA, the CDR3 is TGTGCCAGCAGTTACCGCCTAGCGGGAGTGGGCAATGAGCAGTTCTTC. It yields the protein CASSYRLAGVGNEQFF.

This clonotype was observed once. This chain connects TRBV6-2 or TRBV6-3 to TRBJ2-3, with a possible D match to TRBD2 (6 bases). Germline values: CDR1 MNHEY, CDR2 SVGEGT. The V end lost 6 bases, the J end lost 10 bases, and 17 bases lay between the germline ends. The CDR3 sequence is 13 residues long. CDR3 in DNA: TGTGCCAGCAGCGCCACGGGAGTAGGGGCGCAGTATTTT. Its protein is CASSATGVGAQYF.

This clonotype was counted many times. This chain links TRBV4-3 with TRBJ2-2; D not certain. Germline V gene data show CDR1 as LGHNA and CDR2 as YSLEER. V was cut by 4 bases and J by 6 bases, with 18 bases left in between. This CDR3 is 16 amino acids long. The chain's CDR3 is CASSPSRRSYAGELFF. As DNA, the CDR3 is TGCGCCAGCAGCCCCTCTCGGCGCTCGTATGCCGGGGAGCTGTTTTTT.

This clonotype was picked up a small number of times. The J gene is TRBJ2-1, the V gene TRBV6-2 or TRBV6-3; TRBD2 matches 7 bases. Trimming took 4 bases from V and 1 from J; bases not matched to a gene: 7. Germline CDR1 reads MNHEY; CDR2 reads SVGEGT. The CDR3 is made up of 16 amino acids. The CDR3 spells CASSLGAGSSYNEQFF. The CDR3 DNA reads as TGTGCCAGCAGTTTGGGAGCGGGGTCATCCTACAATGAGCAGTTCTTC.

The chain combines TRBV5-1 with TRBJ2-3, with 10 bases matching TRBD2. This CDR3 comprises 15 residues. CDR1 and CDR2 from the germline V gene are SGHRS and YFSETQ. V dropped 6 bases and J dropped 9; count of bases not matched to a gene: 13. CDR3 DNA: TGCGCCAGCACCCAGCGGGAGGGTACGGCGGTCACGCAGTATTTT. Translation: CASTQREGTAVTQYF.

The chain is built from TRBV6-1 and TRBJ1-5; D uncertain. Germline CDR1 MNHNS, CDR2 SASEGT. Trimming took 5 bases from V and 4 from J, leaving 12 bases between them. The CDR3 totals 14 residues. The DNA for the CDR3 is TGTGCCAGCAGTACCGACCTGAGAAATCAGCCCCAGCATTTT. It specifies CASSTDLRNQPQHF.

The rearrangement links TRBV7-2 to TRBJ2-1, with 8 nucleotides matching TRBD1. J lost 7 bases, V lost 5 bases, and 10 bases had no gene match. CDR1 is SGHTA and CDR2 is FQGNSA in the germline V gene. The CDR3 consists of 15 residues. CDR3 sequence reads: CASSPGTGLGNEQFF. The CDR3 DNA reads TGTGCCAGCAGCCCAGGGACAGGTCTAGGGAATGAGCAGTTCTTC. Filled out from reference TRBV7-2 and TRBJ2-1, the complete variable domain reads GAGVSQSPSNKVTEKGKDVELRCDPISGHTALYWYRQSLGQGLEFLIYFQGNSAPDKSGLPSDRFSAERTGGSVSTLTIQRTQQEDSAVYLCASSPGTGLGNEQFFGPGTRLTVL.

In its sample, this clonotype was seen many times. The chain has TRBV7-2 and TRBJ2-2; no clear D gene. Germline CDR1 is SGHTA and CDR2 is FQGNSA. CDR3 length: 17 residues. Deletions cut 4 bases from V and 0 bases from J, with 15 bases between. The CDR3 DNA is TGTGCCAGCAGCTCACCCCTCGCAGCCCCGAACACCGGGGAGCTGTTTTTT. The encoded protein is CASSSPLAAPNTGELFF.

The genes are TRBV7-9 and TRBJ1-5; D call uncertain. The germline gives CDR1 SEHNR, CDR2 FQNEAQ (reference sequence). V was shortened by 8 bases and J by 2 bases, with 19 bases between the two germline ends. The CDR3 consists of 16 residues. CDR3 DNA: TGTGCCAGCGCCCCTGCGTGGGCGACGGGCAATCAGCCCCAGCATTTT. This encodes CASAPAWATGNQPQHF.

The chain couples TRBV12-3 or TRBV12-4 to TRBJ1-2, with unresolved D. The V and J ends lost 2 bases and 8 bases respectively, with 9 bases between them. CDR3 size: 12 residues. DNA of the CDR3: TGTGCCAGCAGTTTAACCCTCGAAGGCTACACCTTC. This encodes CASSLTLEGYTF.

J is TRBJ2-3 and V is TRBV12-3 or TRBV12-4; D call uncertain. CDR3 length equals 14 residues. V gave up 6 bases and J gave up 6 bases, with 16 bases separating them. For the CDR3, the DNA is TGTGCCAGCAGAATCCGATCCCAGCCCGATACGCAGTATTTT. Encoded protein: CASRIRSQPDTQYF.

This clonotype was found many times. The chain employs TRBV7-2 and TRBJ1-1; a possible D gene is TRBD1 (6 bases). With 1 base removed from V and 5 bases from J, the gap between germline ends came to 14 bases. The CDR3 loop spans 15 amino acids. Per the germline V gene, CDR1 is SGHTA and CDR2 is FQGNSA. The CDR3 protein is CASSLVFRDKTEAFF. The CDR3 bases are TGTGCCAGCAGCTTAGTTTTTCGGGACAAAACTGAAGCTTTCTTT.

In this sample, this clonotype turned up many times. The chain joins TRBV7-8 to TRBJ2-2; 12 bases match TRBD2. CDR1 and CDR2 (germline): SGHVS, FQNEAQ. This CDR3 region has 16 residues. Trimming cost V 5 bases and J 5 bases; bases outside gene matches: 6. The DNA of the CDR3 is TGTGCCAGCAGCCCTAGCGGGAGGGCGGTTACCGGGGAGCTGTTTTTT. This encodes CASSPSGRAVTGELFF. Filled out from reference TRBV7-8 and TRBJ2-2, the complete variable domain reads GAGVSQSPRYKVAKRGQDVALRCDPISGHVSLFWYQQALGQGPEFLTYFQNEAQLDKSGLPSDRFFAERPEGSVSTLKIQRTQQEDSAVYLCASSPSGRAVTGELFFGEGSRLTVL.

The gene calls are TRBV14 and TRBJ2-1, with no clear D. The V gene lost 1 base and the J gene lost 0 bases, with 10 bases spanning the gap. The CDR3 is 16 residues long. The germline V gene has CDR1 SGHDN and CDR2 FVKESK. CDR3 in amino acids: CASSQGIWGSYNEQFF. The CDR3 bases are TGTGCCAGCAGCCAAGGAATCTGGGGCTCCTACAATGAGCAGTTCTTC.

The genes are TRBV7-9 and TRBJ2-1, with D maybe TRBD2 (5 bases). Trimming took 3 bases from V and 5 from J, leaving 11 bases between them. CDR3 length: 14 residues. Per germline, CDR1 SEHNR and CDR2 FQNEAQ (reference sequence). This chain's CDR3 is CASSFGGSDNEQFF. The CDR3 DNA is TGTGCCAGCAGCTTCGGAGGATCGGACAATGAGCAGTTCTTC. Filled out from reference TRBV7-9 and TRBJ2-1, the complete variable domain reads DTGVSQNPRHKITKRGQNVTFRCDPISEHNRLYWYRQTLGQGPEFLTYFQNEAQLEKSRLLSDRFSAERPKGSFSTLEIQRTEQGDSAMYLCASSFGGSDNEQFFGPGTRLTVL.

The V and J genes are TRBV5-4 and TRBJ2-7; maybe TRBD2 (5 bases). CDR1 is SGHNT, CDR2 YYREEE, per germline (reference sequence). The CDR3 totals 12 residues. V lost 4 bases and J 3 bases, leaving 8 bases between the germline ends. CDR3 amino acids: CASSVRDYEQYF. The CDR3 region has the DNA TGTGCCAGCAGCGTCCGGGACTACGAGCAGTACTTC.